Listed below are T cell receptor beta chains from one sample, sequenced in a study of human T cells and chemical hapten exposure. TCRdb used MiXCR to reprocess the RACE reads, holding one entry per CDR3 protein. The table includes 210,000 or so distinct CDR3 sequences, 24% detected once. Sequenced here: whole blood, sampled in connection with sensitization to the hapten diphenylcyclopropenone (DPC). These receptors were obtained from a woman aged 40 to 50 with alopecia areata. Some clones in this sample may be carry-over from other donors' samples. CDR3s include the opening cysteine and the closing phenylalanine or tryptophan. D genes are given only for firm matches. Not every row has a clone size; where given, it reads once, few, many or a size class.

few | TRBJ1-6 | - | TRBV9 | TGTGCCAGCAGCGTAGTTCCGGACTCACCCCTCCCCTTT | CASSVVPDSPLPF
many | TRBJ1-2 | - | TRBV6-6 | TGTGCCAGCAGTTCCGCTGACAGGTCTGGTGGCTACACCTTC | CASSSADRSGGYTF
- | TRBJ2-3 | - | TRBV4-3 | TGCGCCAGCAGCCAAGAAGGGGCAGATACGCAGTATTTT | CASSQEGADTQYF
few | TRBJ2-1 | - | TRBV5-1 | - | CASRLAVASGSTGLFF
few | TRBJ1-2 | - | TRBV29-1 | TGCAGCGTTGATCAGACCCGGGGTGGCTACACCTTC | CSVDQTRGGYTF
few | TRBJ2-7 | - | TRBV6-2/TRBV6-3 | TGTGCCAGCAGTATCGCCAGCTACGAGCAGTACTTC | CASSIASYEQYF
few | TRBJ2-1 | TRBD2 | TRBV20-1 | TGCAGTGCTAGAGATCCGGGACTAGCGAATGAGCAGTTCTTC | CSARDPGLANEQFF
- | TRBJ2-7 | - | TRBV27 | TGTGCCAGCAGCCGGACTACCTCCTACGAGCAGTACTTC | CASSRTTSYEQYF
few | TRBJ2-7 | TRBD2 | TRBV4-2 | TGTGCCAGCAGCCCCGGGGGACTAGCGGGAGTCTACGAGCAGTACTTC | CASSPGGLAGVYEQYF
few | TRBJ2-1 | - | TRBV20-1 | TGCAGTGCCGTGTTCCAGCGTCACAATGAGCAGTTCTTC | CSAVFQRHNEQFF
few | TRBJ2-2 | - | TRBV5-1 | TGCGCCAGCAGCATGACTAGTCCGAACACCGGGGAGCTGTTTTTT | CASSMTSPNTGELFF
few | TRBJ2-3 | - | TRBV9 | TGTGCCAGCAGCGTAGCCGGGCCAAGAGATACGCAGTATTTT | CASSVAGPRDTQYF
- | TRBJ2-1 | TRBD2 | TRBV12-3/TRBV12-4 | TGTGCCAGCATGCGGGAGGGGTCCTACAATGAGCAGTTCTTC | CASMREGSYNEQFF
few | TRBJ2-1 | - | TRBV5-6 | TGTGCCAGCAGGGGGGGGCTGGGGTCCTACAATGAGCAGTTCTTC | CASRGGLGSYNEQFF
many | TRBJ1-2 | TRBD1 | TRBV28 | TGTGCCAGCAGATCCGGGACAGGGCGCTATGGCTACACCTTC | CASRSGTGRYGYTF
few | TRBJ1-4 | - | TRBV12-3/TRBV12-4 | TGTGCCAGCAGTTTCCGGGCCGGGAATGAAAAACTGTTTTTT | CASSFRAGNEKLFF
- | TRBJ1-2 | - | TRBV20-1 | TGCAGTGCTAGAGTTTTACAAGGTTCCTACTATGGCTACACCTTC | CSARVLQGSYYGYTF
few | TRBJ2-1 | TRBD1 | TRBV5-1 | TGCGCCAGCAGCTTGGACGGAGCAGGGGGCGATGAGCAGTTCTTC | CASSLDGAGGDEQFF
few | TRBJ2-1 | - | TRBV28 | TGTGCCAGCAGTTTATCCCTTGGACATGAGCAGTTCTTC | CASSLSLGHEQFF
few | TRBJ2-3 | TRBD2 | TRBV29-1 | TGCAGCGTTGAAGGAGCGGGAGGGCCAGATACGCAGTATTTT | CSVEGAGGPDTQYF
- | TRBJ1-4 | - | TRBV7-9 | TGTGCCAGCAGCTTGGGAAAGGGGCTTGATGAAAAACTGTTTTTT | CASSLGKGLDEKLFF
- | TRBJ2-7 | - | TRBV28 | TGTGCCAGCAGTTTTAACAGCCCCTACGAGCAGTACTTC | CASSFNSPYEQYF
- | TRBJ1-5 | - | TRBV12-3/TRBV12-4 | TGTGCCACCGGGACTCTCGGCCAGCCCCAGCATTTT | CATGTLGQPQHF
few | TRBJ2-7 | TRBD2 | TRBV20-1 | TGCAGTGCTAACTCACTAGCGGGCCGTGCCTACGAGCAGTACTTC | CSANSLAGRAYEQYF
many | TRBJ1-1 | - | TRBV29-1 | TGCAGCGTGGGGGGAACAGGTAGCGCTGAAGCTTTCTTT | CSVGGTGSAEAFF
- | TRBJ2-1 | - | TRBV4-1 | TGCGCCAGCAGCCAAATGTCTAGCTTTAGCCATGAGCAGTTCTTC | CASSQMSSFSHEQFF
few | TRBJ1-2 | - | TRBV24-1 | TGTGCCACCAGTGGACCCGAGTTCGGGGGAAACTATGGCTACACCTTC | CATSGPEFGGNYGYTF
- | TRBJ2-7 | - | TRBV6-5 | TGTGCCAGCAGTTACGAAGGGGACTACGAGCAGTACTTC | CASSYEGDYEQYF
few | TRBJ2-7 | - | TRBV19 | TGTGCCAGTAGTATAGGCCAGGGCGGTGAGCAGTACTTC | CASSIGQGGEQYF
few | TRBJ1-2 | - | TRBV7-9 | TGTGCCAGCAGCGAAGGACAGACTTATGGCTACACCTTC | CASSEGQTYGYTF
few | TRBJ2-7 | - | TRBV6-5 | TGTGCCAGCAGTTCCCCAGGGGGGGGCGAGCAGTACTTC | CASSSPGGGEQYF
- | TRBJ1-6 | TRBD1 | TRBV6-5 | TGTGCCAGCAGGGCGACAGGGTACAATTCACCCCTCCACTTT | CASRATGYNSPLHF
few | TRBJ1-1 | - | TRBV7-9 | TGTGCCAGCAGCTTACACAGCGACACTGAAGCTTTCTTT | CASSLHSDTEAFF
few | TRBJ2-7 | - | TRBV7-2 | TGTGCCAGCAGCCCCAGGAACCCGATATACGAGCAGTACTTC | CASSPRNPIYEQYF
- | TRBJ1-2 | - | TRBV7-2 | TGTGCCAGCAGCTTAGTGGGCGGGGGCGGTGGCTACACCTTC | CASSLVGGGGGYTF
- | TRBJ2-7 | - | TRBV6-6 | TGTGCCAGCCAGGGGGGGAGTCGCACCGAGCAGTACTTC | CASQGGSRTEQYF
- | TRBJ2-7 | - | TRBV5-1 | TGCGCCAGCACCGGGTCCTCCTCTTCCTACGAGCAGTACTTC | CASTGSSSSYEQYF
- | TRBJ1-4 | - | TRBV7-9 | TGTGCCAGCAGCCCTCCGGGGGGCGTTGAAAAACTGTTTTTT | CASSPPGGVEKLFF
- | TRBJ2-7 | - | TRBV6-2/TRBV6-3 | TGTGCCAGCAGCGAGGGGTCTCTTAAGGACGAGCAGTACTTC | CASSEGSLKDEQYF
- | TRBJ2-1 | - | TRBV3-1 | TGTGCCAGCAGCCATCGATCAGGGCCGTTCTTC | CASSHRSGPFF
- | TRBJ2-3 | TRBD1 | TRBV6-5 | TGTGCCAGCAGTTATCGGGACAGGGGGCGAGATACGCAGTATTTT | CASSYRDRGRDTQYF
- | TRBJ1-1 | - | TRBV20-1 | TGCAGTGCCCTCAATCTTAGCAACACTGAAGCTTTCTTT | CSALNLSNTEAFF
- | TRBJ2-1 | TRBD2 | TRBV10-3 | TGTGCCATCAGCGATTCGGGACTAGCGGGAGCTTACAATGAGCAGTTCTTC | CAISDSGLAGAYNEQFF
- | TRBJ2-5 | - | TRBV6-5 | TGTGCCAGCAGTTCCGGGGTCTGGGAGACCCAGTACTTC | CASSSGVWETQYF
- | TRBJ1-1 | - | TRBV12-3/TRBV12-4 | TGTGCCAGCAGTTTTGGGGGATCGAACACTGAAGCTTTCTTT | CASSFGGSNTEAFF
few | TRBJ2-7 | TRBD2 | TRBV20-1 | TGCAGTGCTGGTCGGCCTAGCGGGACTCCCACCCGTTACGAGCAGTACTTC | CSAGRPSGTPTRYEQYF
few | TRBJ1-3 | TRBD1 | TRBV29-1 | TGCAGCGGCGTCGGGACAGGGGCTGGAAACACCATATATTTT | CSGVGTGAGNTIYF
few | TRBJ2-3 | - | TRBV4-3 | TGCGCCAGCAGCATACAACGTACCAGGGAAGGCGCAGATACGCAGTATTTT | CASSIQRTREGADTQYF
- | TRBJ2-7 | - | TRBV28 | TGTGCCAGCACCGCCGGGGGGCAGACCTACGAGCAGTACTTC | CASTAGGQTYEQYF
many | TRBJ2-5 | - | TRBV20-1 | TGCAGTGCCAGCGACCAACAAGAGACCCAGTACTTC | CSASDQQETQYF
- | TRBJ2-3 | TRBD2 | TRBV4-1 | TGCGCCAGCAGCCAAAAAGGAGCGGGGGTCGCAGATACGCAGTATTTT | CASSQKGAGVADTQYF
- | TRBJ1-4 | - | TRBV5-5 | TGTGCCAGCAGCTTTCCGGGGGCGCAGGAAAAACTGTTTTTT | CASSFPGAQEKLFF
- | TRBJ1-3 | TRBD1 | TRBV6-5 | TGTGCCAGCAGTTACTCGACAGGGGGCTCTGGAAACACCATATATTTT | CASSYSTGGSGNTIYF